Below are 2 T cell receptor beta chains sequenced from a single sample in a study of T-cell reconstitution after alpha-beta-depleted transplantation in children. Library preparation (for TCRbeta) was performed with unique molecular identifiers. TCRdb reprocessed the PCR reads with MiXCR, giving one entry per CDR3 protein. The sample includes around 600,000 distinct CDR3 sequences, more than 20% of them seen just once. The sequenced sample was PBMCs, mostly from graft donor cells, obtained 360 days after TCRalphabeta/CD19-depleted stem cell transplant. These receptor sequences come from a boy less than two years old who had a stem cell transplant for acute myeloid leukemia, so the T cells may come from the graft donor.

The V gene is TRBV12-3 or TRBV12-4, the J gene TRBJ2-1; 7 positions agree with TRBD1. The junction had 12 bases not matched to a gene; V was cut back by 4 bases and J by 9 bases. The CDR3 length is 15 residues. Here the CDR3 reads CASSSRGFSWGEQFF. In DNA, the CDR3 is TGTGCCAGCAGTTCCAGGGGGTTCTCTTGGGGTGAGCAGTTCTTC.

In its sample, this clonotype was seen a few times. V and J are TRBV20-1 and TRBJ2-3, with 9 bases identical to TRBD2. Per germline, CDR1 DFQATT and CDR2 SNEGSKA (reference sequence). The trim removed 3 bases at V and 1 base at J, leaving 5 bases unmatched. This CDR3 comprises 15 residues. The DNA for the CDR3 is TGCAGTGCTAGTCTGGCGGGGGGGCGCACAGATACGCAGTATTTT. Protein sequence: CSASLAGGRTDTQYF.